This T cell receptor beta chain derives from a study of control samples from healthy donors and cancer patients. Method: immunoSEQ multiplex PCR; TCRdb's copy keeps in-frame clones and lacks some. This table has 150,000 or so clones, 94% appearing once. Trimming left V 5 bases short and J 0 bases short, with 11 bases between. In germline, CDR1 is MDHEN, CDR2 SYDVKM. CDR3 size: 16 residues. Sequences were obtained from blood. The sequence was collected from a man aged 35 to 55 in good health. V usage is TRBV28 and J usage is TRBJ2-6, with D uncertain. The CDR3, as DNA: TGTGCCAGCAGTAGCCGACGGAGCTCTGGGGCCAACGTCCTGACTTTC. Translated: CASSSRRSSGANVLTF.